A single sample gave rise to the 12 T cell receptor beta chains below, sequenced in a study of T cell clusters in autoimmune cytopenias (dated by TCRdb to the late 2010s). Sequencing instrument: Illumina MiSeq. TRB rearrangements were amplified by multiplex PCR using a touch-down protocol with TRB-A and TRB-B primer pools mixed in one tube. After reprocessing by TCRdb, each CDR3 protein sequence is one entry, and no DNA is given. The table kept for this sample lists 11,000 or so distinct CDR3 sequences. About a quarter of the sample is in the top ten clones. For each sample, TRB amplification used about 240 ng of peripheral blood genomic DNA, equal to approximately 37,500 genome equivalents. This sample was also put to use in a study of T cell repertoires in aging, cancer and after chemotherapy.

The specimen sequenced was peripheral blood. Receptors were obtained from a human donor in good health.

The V and J genes are TRBV6-6 and TRBJ2-3. Looked up from germline, CDR1 is MNHNY and CDR2 is SVGAGI (reference sequence). The CDR3 has 16 amino acids. CDR3 region: CASSYPRGLRTDTQYF.

This sequence joins TRBV18 and TRBJ2-1; without DNA, the TCRdb call of TRBD1 cannot be checked. The germline V gene encodes CDR1 KGHSH and CDR2 LQKENI. This CDR3 comprises 14 residues. The CDR3 spells CASSPPGEGNEQFF.

The chain is built from TRBV6-1 and TRBJ2-2; there is no DNA to check the TCRdb D call of TRBD1. The CDR3 totals 14 residues. Germline-derived CDR1 and CDR2 are MNHNS and SASEGT. The CDR3 is CATLGQLNTGELFF.

This clonotype is labeled medium-sized based on frequency. The V and J genes are TRBV19 and TRBJ2-7. This CDR3 is built from 15 residues. Germline-derived CDR1 and CDR2 are LNHDA and SQIVND (reference sequence). CDR3 sequence reads: CASSIGSASSYEQYF.

The chain employs TRBV19 and TRBJ2-1; the TRBD1 assignment by TCRdb is unverifiable without DNA. This CDR3 region has 14 residues. CDR1 and CDR2 from the germline V gene are LNHDA and SQIVND (reference sequence). The chain's CDR3 is CASSRAGAYNEQFF. Full variable domain (remainder filled in from reference TRBV19 and TRBJ2-1): DGGITQSPKYLFRKEGQNVTLSCEQNLNHDAMYWYRQDPGQGLRLIYYSQIVNDFQKGDIAEGYSVSREKKESFPLTVTSAQKNPTAFYLCASSRAGAYNEQFFGPGTRLTVL.

The gene calls are TRBV18 and TRBJ2-1. The V gene's germline CDR1 is KGHSH and CDR2 LQKENI. This CDR3 has 12 amino acids. CDR3 region: CASSPRWGEQFF. Full variable domain (missing parts from reference TRBV18 and TRBJ2-1): NAGVMQNPRHLVRRRGQEARLRCSPMKGHSHVYWYRQLPEEGLKFMVYLQKENIIDESGMPKERFSAEFPKEGPSILRIQQVVRGDSAAYFCASSPRWGEQFFGPGTRLTVL.

This chain connects TRBV6-6 to TRBJ1-1; TCRdb lists TRBD1, though no DNA is available to test this call. This CDR3 has 14 amino acids. Germline CDR1 is MNHNY and CDR2 is SVGAGI (reference sequence). The CDR3 loop reads CASSLDTGRTEAFF.

The J gene is TRBJ1-3, the V gene TRBV29-1; TCRdb gives TRBD1 as the D gene, but with no DNA this cannot be confirmed. Per the germline V gene, CDR1 is SQVTM and CDR2 is ANQGSEA. This CDR3 has 14 residues. CDR3 in amino acids: CSVETGGRGNTIYF.

The rearrangement uses TRBV7-2 and TRBJ2-2; the D gene TCRdb calls, TRBD1, cannot be checked with no DNA. CDR1 is SGHTA and CDR2 is FQGNSA in the germline V gene. This CDR3 spans 14 amino acids. CDR3 in amino acids: CASSPGTQRRELFF.

The chain uses TRBV11-2 and TRBJ2-6; TCRdb outputs TRBD1, but without DNA this stays unchecked. CDR1 and CDR2 from the germline V gene are SGHAT and FQNNGV. The length of the CDR3 is 16 residues. The CDR3 region is CASSYTRGAGANVLTF.

According to its frequency, this clonotype is medium-sized (0.01 to 0.1%). The genes are TRBV7-6 and TRBJ2-5. Germline CDR1 and CDR2: SGHVS and FNYEAQ. This CDR3 comprises 12 residues. CDR3 protein: CASSLGSETQYF.

This chain joins TRBV18 and TRBJ1-1. The CDR3 totals 14 residues. Germline V CDR1 and CDR2: KGHSH, LQKENI. The CDR3 sequence: CASSPRTGSTEAFF.